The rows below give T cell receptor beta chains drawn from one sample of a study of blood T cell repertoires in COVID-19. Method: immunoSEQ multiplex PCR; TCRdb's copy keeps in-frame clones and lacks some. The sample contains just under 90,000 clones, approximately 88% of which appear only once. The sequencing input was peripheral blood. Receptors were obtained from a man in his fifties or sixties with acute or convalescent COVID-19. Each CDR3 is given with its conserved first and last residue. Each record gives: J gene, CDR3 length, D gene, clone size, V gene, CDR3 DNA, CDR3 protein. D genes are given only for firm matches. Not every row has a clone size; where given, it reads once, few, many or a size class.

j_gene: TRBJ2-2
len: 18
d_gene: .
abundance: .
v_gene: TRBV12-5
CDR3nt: TGTGCTAGTGGTTCAAAACTAGCTAGAGACGAAAACACCGGGGAGCTGTTTTTT
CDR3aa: CASGSKLARDENTGELFF

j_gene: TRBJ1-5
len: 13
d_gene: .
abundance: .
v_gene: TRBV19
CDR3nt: TGTGCCAGTAGTATCGAGTGGAATCAGCCCCAGCATTTT
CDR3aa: CASSIEWNQPQHF

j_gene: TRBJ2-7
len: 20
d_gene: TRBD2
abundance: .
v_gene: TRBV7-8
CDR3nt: TGTGCCAGCAGCTTAACTCTGCGGACTAGCGGGAGGGCCGGAACCTACGAGCAGTACTTC
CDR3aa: CASSLTLRTSGRAGTYEQYF

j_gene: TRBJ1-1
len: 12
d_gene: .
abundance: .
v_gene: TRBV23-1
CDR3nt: TGCGCCAGCGGGGGACAGAACACTGAAGCTTTCTTT
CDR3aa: CASGGQNTEAFF

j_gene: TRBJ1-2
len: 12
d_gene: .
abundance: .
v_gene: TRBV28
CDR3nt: TGTGCCAGCAGCACAGCTAACTATGGCTACACCTTC
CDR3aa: CASSTANYGYTF

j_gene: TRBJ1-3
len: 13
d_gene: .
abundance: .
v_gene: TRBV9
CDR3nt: TGTGCCAGCAGTCCGGTGCCAGGAAACACCATATATTTT
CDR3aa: CASSPVPGNTIYF

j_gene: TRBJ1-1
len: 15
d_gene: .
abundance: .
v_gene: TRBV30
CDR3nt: TGTGCCTGGGGCGCCCGGCGGGGGCAAGGGACTGAAGCTTTCTTT
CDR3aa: CAWGARRGQGTEAFF

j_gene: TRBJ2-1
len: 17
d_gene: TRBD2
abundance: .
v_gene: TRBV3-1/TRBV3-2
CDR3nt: TGTGCCAGCAGCCAGGGGTTAGCGGGGCAGCCCTACAATGAGCAGTTCTTC
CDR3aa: CASSQGLAGQPYNEQFF

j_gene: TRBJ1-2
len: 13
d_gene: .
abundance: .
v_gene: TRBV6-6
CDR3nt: TGTGCCAGCACCCCCAGGGCCGACTATGGCTACACCTTC
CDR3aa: CASTPRADYGYTF

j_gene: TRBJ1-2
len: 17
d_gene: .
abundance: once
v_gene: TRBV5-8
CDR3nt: TGTGCCAGCAGTGGGGCGGACGGCCCCATCTTGAACTATGGCTACACCTTC
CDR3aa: CASSGADGPILNYGYTF

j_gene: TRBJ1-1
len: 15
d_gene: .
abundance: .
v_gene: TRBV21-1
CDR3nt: TGTGCCAGCAGCAGGGGACAGGCAAAGAACACTGAAGCTTTCTTT
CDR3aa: CASSRGQAKNTEAFF

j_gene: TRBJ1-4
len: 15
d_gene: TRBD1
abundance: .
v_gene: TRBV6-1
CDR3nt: TGTGCCAGCAGTGAAGGACAGGGTGGGTGGGAAAAACTGTTTTTT
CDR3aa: CASSEGQGGWEKLFF

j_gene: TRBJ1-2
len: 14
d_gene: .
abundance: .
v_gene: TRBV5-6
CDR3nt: TGTGCCAGCAGCCCACAGGGAAGGGTGTATGGCTACACCTTC
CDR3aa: CASSPQGRVYGYTF